These 26 T cell receptor beta chains share one sample of origin, sequenced in a study of cytotoxic CD8 clonotypes in ibrutinib-treated CLL. Clones were read by immunoSEQ multiplex PCR, and TCRdb kept only the in-frame ones, dropping some. The sample includes roughly 160,000 clones, roughly four fifths of them seen just once. The input for sequencing was PBMCs, taken after 24 months of ibrutinib treatment. Source of these receptors: a human donor with chronic lymphocytic leukemia.

The chain employs TRBV7-2 and TRBJ2-5, with D unresolved. Per the germline V gene, CDR1 is SGHTA and CDR2 is FQGNSA. The CDR3 has 14 residues. V was trimmed by 2 bases and J by 7 bases, leaving 14 bases between them. The CDR3 DNA reads TGTGCCAGCAGCTTATTTGGGGTCGTGGGGACCCAGTACTTC. This encodes CASSLFGVVGTQYF.

The chain links TRBV11-2 to TRBJ1-1; 7 bases are shared with TRBD1. Germline V CDR1 and CDR2: SGHAT, FQNNGV. This CDR3 has 15 residues. V was pared by 4 bases and J by 1 base, with 6 bases of the junction left unmatched. The CDR3 DNA is TGTGCCAGCAGCTCCTTCGGGACAGAGAACACTGAAGCTTTCTTT. Its translation: CASSSFGTENTEAFF.

This clone occurred a few times. The gene calls are TRBV7-2 and TRBJ2-3; 9 bases line up with TRBD2. V shed 0 bases and J 2 bases; nucleotides not matched to a gene: 6. From germline, CDR1 is SGHTA and CDR2 FQGNSA. The CDR3 consists of 17 residues. The CDR3 loop reads CASSLAGASGATDTQYF. For the CDR3, the DNA is TGTGCCAGCAGCTTAGCGGGGGCTAGCGGGGCCACAGATACGCAGTATTTT.

The chain links TRBV5-1 to TRBJ2-5; no firm D call. Germline CDR1 is SGHRS and CDR2 is YFSETQ. Trimming cost V 5 bases and J 5 bases, with 16 bases left between them. CDR3 length: 14 amino acids. CDR3 sequence (DNA): TGCGCCAGCAGTACGCTTCAGGCACCGGAGACCCAGTACTTC. Translating gives CASSTLQAPETQYF.

This chain links TRBV21-1 with TRBJ2-2; the table's D call, TRBD2, was not checked against the DNA. TRBV21-1 is shown as a pseudogene. This CDR3 comprises 19 residues. In DNA, the CDR3 is TGTGCCAGCAGCAAAGAGCAAAATCTGAGGCATCCGAACACCGGGGAGCTGTTTTTT. Its protein is CASSKEQNLRHPNTGELFF.

This clone was seen only a few times. CDR3 residues: CASSWGPQAFF. The CDR3 DNA is TGTGCCAGCAGCTGGGGGCCTCAAGCTTTCTTT. The V and J genes are TRBV5-6 and TRBJ1-1; D is perhaps TRBD1 (6 bases). The CDR3 totals 11 residues. Per the germline V gene, CDR1 is SGHDT and CDR2 is YYEEEE. Trimming left V 3 bases short and J 9 bases short, with 9 bases between.

The chain uses TRBV9 and TRBJ1-1; D gene unclear. This CDR3 spans 14 amino acids. The V and J ends lost 4 bases and 2 bases respectively, with 12 bases between them. Germline assignment: CDR1 SGDLS and CDR2 YYNGEE. CDR3 in DNA: TGTGCCAGCAGCTTTTTCACGGGAAACACTGAAGCTTTCTTT. Translated, it gives CASSFFTGNTEAFF. Looking up the rest from reference TRBV9 and TRBJ1-1 gives the full variable domain: DSGVTQTPKHLITATGQRVTLRCSPRSGDLSVYWYQQSLDQGLQFLIQYYNGEERAKGNILERFSAQQFPDLHSELNLSSLELGDSALYFCASSFFTGNTEAFFGQGTRLTVV.

The chain employs TRBV7-2 and TRBJ2-7; no definite D call. Germline values: CDR1 SGHTA, CDR2 FQGNSA. This CDR3 region has 13 residues. Trimming left V 6 bases short and J 2 bases short, with 11 bases between. CDR3 sequence: CASSSSPTYEQYF. CDR3 coding DNA: TGTGCCAGCAGTTCCTCACCAACCTACGAGCAGTACTTC.

The gene calls are TRBV9 and TRBJ2-7; D gene ambiguous. The germline V and J ends were trimmed by 0 bases and 0 bases, with 10 bases remaining between them. The CDR3 loop spans 15 amino acids. CDR1 and CDR2 from the germline V gene are SGDLS and YYNGEE. The CDR3 sequence is CASSVGASSSYEQYF. For the CDR3, the DNA is TGTGCCAGCAGCGTAGGGGCATCCAGCTCCTACGAGCAGTACTTC.

The rearrangement joins TRBV28 to TRBJ1-1; D remains unclear. Germline values: CDR1 MDHEN, CDR2 SYDVKM. V lost 7 bases and J lost 1, with 7 bases in between. The CDR3 covers 12 residues. CDR3 residues: CASTKGNTEAFF. The CDR3 region has the DNA TGTGCCAGCACAAAAGGGAACACTGAAGCTTTCTTT.

This chain links TRBV11-2 with TRBJ2-7; weak D call: TRBD1 (5 bases). With 5 bases removed from V and 3 bases from J, the gap between germline ends came to 20 bases. This CDR3 has 16 residues. Germline lookup yields CDR1 SGHAT and CDR2 FQNNGV. CDR3 in amino acids: CASSIEVDIRFYEQYF. The CDR3 DNA sequence: TGTGCCAGCAGCATCGAAGTGGACATTAGATTCTACGAGCAGTACTTC.

The rearrangement uses TRBV5-6 and TRBJ2-4, with no clear D. The CDR3 loop spans 11 amino acids. CDR1 SGHDT and CDR2 YYEEEE come from the germline V gene. V was shortened by 2 bases and J by 12 bases, with 9 bases between the two germline ends. DNA of the CDR3: TGTGCCAGCAGCTTTAGACTGACTCAGTACTTC. Translation gives CASSFRLTQYF.

J is TRBJ2-7 and V is TRBV5-1; a weak D match, TRBD2 (6 bases). Germline V gene data show CDR1 as SGHRS and CDR2 as YFSETQ. This CDR3 has 15 amino acids. V lost 2 bases to trimming and J lost 2 bases, with 14 bases between them. Here the CDR3 reads CASSLLTGTPYEQYF. The CDR3, as DNA: TGCGCCAGCAGCTTACTAACCGGGACTCCCTACGAGCAGTACTTC.

In its sample, this clone was seen once. V usage is TRBV5-3 and J usage is TRBJ1-6; no firm D call. TRBV5-3 is placed among ORFs of uncertain function. The CDR3 is 11 residues long. V dropped 6 bases and J dropped 9 bases, with 7 bases sitting between them. CDR3 DNA sequence: TGTGCCAGAATGAGAGGTTCACCCCTCCACTTT. Its translation: CARMRGSPLHF.

The genes are TRBV18 and TRBJ1-1; D possibly corresponds to TRBD1 (6 bases). Germline loops: CDR1 KGHSH, CDR2 LQKENI. CDR3 size: 16 residues. V was pared by 6 bases and J by 1 base, with 18 bases between. CDR3 nucleotides: TGTGCCAGCTCTCTCGGGACACCTCGGGGGAACACTGAAGCTTTCTTT. It encodes CASSLGTPRGNTEAFF.

The gene calls are TRBV25-1 and TRBJ1-4, with D perhaps matching TRBD1 (5 bases). The CDR3 length is 18 residues. The V end lost 4 bases, the J end lost 7 bases, and 25 bases lay between the germline ends. From germline, CDR1 is MGHDK and CDR2 SYGVNS. The CDR3 nucleotides are TGTGCCAGCAGTGGGGCCGGGACCAAGGGCCGTTTTGGTGAAAAACTGTTTTTT. This translates into CASSGAGTKGRFGEKLFF.

The chain is built from TRBV11-1 and TRBJ2-2, with D unresolved. The V end was cut by 4 bases, the J end by 5 bases, with 14 bases between. Germline V gene sequence: CDR1 SGHAT, CDR2 FQDESV (reference sequence). The CDR3 loop spans 15 amino acids. In nucleotides, the CDR3 is TGTGCCAGCAGCTCCACGTTAGTGGGGACCGGGGAGCTGTTTTTT. Its protein product is CASSSTLVGTGELFF.

The chain is built from TRBV2 and TRBJ1-2, with D perhaps matching TRBD1 (6 bases). CDR3 length equals 13 residues. V was trimmed by 5 bases and J by 2 bases, leaving 9 bases between them. Germline V gene lookup returns CDR1 SNHLY and CDR2 FYNNEI. CDR3 residues: CASSRQENYGYTF. The CDR3 nucleotides are TGTGCCAGCAGTCGACAGGAGAACTATGGCTACACCTTC.

V is TRBV11-2 and J is TRBJ2-5; D gene uncertain. Germline CDR1 is SGHAT and CDR2 is FQNNGV. The ends were cut back, 1 base at V and 5 bases at J, with 11 bases in the middle. The CDR3 runs to 14 residues. Written as DNA, the CDR3 is TGTGCCAGCAGCTTAGGGCCAAGAATTGAGACCCAGTACTTC. Translation gives CASSLGPRIETQYF.

V gene TRBV7-6 combines with J gene TRBJ2-2; 9 positions match TRBD1. V trimming: 1 base; J trimming: 1 base; junction bases outside the gene matches: 4. The CDR3 sequence is 17 residues long. Germline V gene sequence: CDR1 SGHVS, CDR2 FNYEAQ. This CDR3 reads CASSLDTGGGNTGELFF. CDR3 nucleotides: TGTGCCAGCAGCTTAGATACAGGGGGCGGGAACACCGGGGAGCTGTTTTTT.

The rearrangement links TRBV7-9 to TRBJ1-1; unclear D gene. The germline V and J ends were trimmed by 2 bases and 0 bases, with 13 bases remaining between them. The CDR3 is made up of 16 amino acids. Per the germline V gene, CDR1 is SEHNR and CDR2 is FQNEAQ (reference sequence). The CDR3 nucleotides read TGTGCCAGCAGCTTATTTGACGGTTACATGAACACTGAAGCTTTCTTT. Protein product: CASSLFDGYMNTEAFF.

This clone was detected only once. The chain carries TRBV5-1 and TRBJ2-1; no clear D gene. Trimming took 2 bases from V and 2 from J, leaving 14 bases between them. CDR3 size: 16 residues. Germline V lookup: CDR1 SGHRS, CDR2 YFSETQ. In nucleotides, the CDR3 is TGCGCCAGCAGCTTACAATCATTGGGAACCTACAATGAGCAGTTCTTC. This gives the protein CASSLQSLGTYNEQFF.

The V gene is TRBV6-5, the J gene TRBJ1-1, with a weak D call TRBD1 (5 bases). Germline V gives CDR1 MNHEY, CDR2 SVGAGI. The CDR3 has 15 amino acids. Between the trimmed V and J ends, which lost 0 bases and 2 bases, there was a span of 10 bases. The CDR3 spells CASSYSRQGNTEAFF. CDR3 DNA: TGTGCCAGCAGTTACTCGAGGCAGGGCAACACTGAAGCTTTCTTT.

This clone was counted between two and nine times. The chain joins TRBV9 to TRBJ1-6, with a weak D call TRBD1 (5 bases). Trimming pared 3 bases from V and 5 bases from J, leaving 12 bases between. Germline CDR1 reads SGDLS; CDR2 reads YYNGEE. This CDR3 is built from 15 residues. CDR3 residues: CASSDQTVNNSPLHF. DNA of the CDR3: TGTGCCAGCAGCGATCAGACAGTGAATAATTCACCCCTCCACTTT.

The chain carries TRBV4-1 and TRBJ2-7, with D unclear. Trimming stripped 3 bases from V and 1 base from J, with 7 bases between. The CDR3 extends over 13 amino acids. Germline V gives CDR1 MGHRA, CDR2 YSYEKL. CDR3 DNA sequence: TGCGCCAGCAGCCATGACTCATCCTACGAGCAGTACTTC. Translating it yields CASSHDSSYEQYF.

The chain is built from TRBV7-3 and TRBJ2-6; TRBD1 might be the D (6 bases). This CDR3 contains 15 residues. The germline gives CDR1 SGHTA, CDR2 FQGTGA. With 5 bases removed from V and 1 base from J, the gap between germline ends came to 9 bases. Written as DNA, the CDR3 is TGTGCCAGCAGCGTCCAGGGGTCTGGGGCCAACGTCCTGACTTTC. The encoded protein is CASSVQGSGANVLTF.